Presented here are 16 T cell receptor beta chains from one specimen sequenced in a study of blood T cells in healthy people across ages. It was with a sample-barcoded 5' primer and a J-beta primer mix that a second PCR of about 6 to 12 cycles was run. TCRdb re-derived calls from the 5' RACE reads in MiXCR, one entry per CDR3 protein. In the table there are hundreds of thousands of distinct CDR3 sequences, approximately 50% of which are singletons. The sequenced sample consisted of blood. The receptors were gathered from a man in his sixties in good health.

The genes are TRBV6-2 or TRBV6-3 and TRBJ2-7, with 7 bases lining up with TRBD1. Germline V gives CDR1 MNHEY, CDR2 SVGEGT. The CDR3 runs 14 residues. The V segment lost 7 bases and the J segment 0 bases; nucleotides outside the gene matches: 6. The CDR3 loop reads CASNKQGSSYEQYF. The CDR3 bases are TGTGCCAGCAACAAACAGGGGAGCTCCTACGAGCAGTACTTC.

This clonotype showed up just a few times. The chain employs TRBV20-1 and TRBJ2-5; D possibly matches TRBD1 or TRBD2 (5 bases each). CDR3 length: 14 residues. CDR1 and CDR2 (germline): DFQATT, SNEGSKA (reference sequence). V was shortened by 6 bases and J by 1 base, with 15 bases between the two germline ends. In DNA, the CDR3 is TGCAGTGCGAACCCGGGACGGCTCCAAGAGACCCAGTACTTC. Its translation: CSANPGRLQETQYF.

The rearrangement uses TRBV29-1 and TRBJ2-2; D might be TRBD1 (7 bases). V shed 5 bases and J shed 9 bases, with 19 bases lying between them. This CDR3 is built from 14 residues. CDR1 SQVTM and CDR2 ANQGSEA come from the germline V gene. Written as DNA, the CDR3 is TGCAGCGTTCGCGGTGGAGGGGGCATGCGGGAGCTGTTTTTT. Translated: CSVRGGGGMRELFF.

J is TRBJ1-1 and V is TRBV20-1, with a possible D match to TRBD1 (5 bases). CDR3 size: 13 residues. Germline assignment: CDR1 DFQATT and CDR2 SNEGSKA (reference sequence). Trimming shortened V by 1 base and J by 5 bases, and 11 bases separated the two germline ends. As DNA, the CDR3 is TGCAGTGCTAGAGGTCAGCCAGGGACTGAAGCTTTCTTT. Protein: CSARGQPGTEAFF.

This rearrangement joins TRBV15 to TRBJ2-1; unclear D gene. The length of the CDR3 is 15 residues. CDR1 and CDR2 (germline): LNHNV, YYDKDF (reference sequence). V was shortened by 0 bases and J by 4 bases, with 10 bases between the two germline ends. The CDR3 loop is CATSRERAPYNEQFF. The CDR3 bases are TGTGCCACCAGCAGAGAACGAGCGCCGTACAATGAGCAGTTCTTC.

The chain has TRBV2 and TRBJ2-7; either TRBD1 or TRBD2 may supply D (6 bases each). This CDR3 has 14 amino acids. Trimming removed 4 bases at V and 3 bases at J, with 13 bases between. The germline gives CDR1 SNHLY, CDR2 FYNNEI. This CDR3 reads CASSAEGDFYEQYF. The CDR3 nucleotides are TGTGCCAGCAGTGCCGAGGGGGACTTCTACGAGCAGTACTTC.

This clonotype was seen more than once but under ten times. V is TRBV12-3 or TRBV12-4 and J is TRBJ2-3; D possibly corresponds to TRBD2 (6 bases). The CDR3 length is 12 residues. Trimming removed 6 bases at V and 4 bases at J, with 8 bases between. As DNA, the CDR3 is TGTGCCAGCAGGACTAGTTCAGATACGCAGTATTTT. It is translated as CASRTSSDTQYF.

J is TRBJ1-4 and V is TRBV27; D remains ambiguous. The CDR3 covers 11 residues. The germline V gene has CDR1 MNHEY and CDR2 SMNVEV (reference sequence). Trimming pared 8 bases from V and 8 bases from J, leaving 9 bases between. CDR3 nucleotide sequence: TGTGCCAGCGGCCGGAGGGAAAAACTGTTTTTT. As protein: CASGRREKLFF. Full variable domain (outside the CDR3, taken from reference TRBV27 and TRBJ1-4): EAQVTQNPRYLITVTGKKLTVTCSQNMNHEYMSWYRQDPGLGLRQIYYSMNVEVTDKGDVPEGYKVSRKEKRNFPLILESPSPNQTSLYFCASGRREKLFFGSGTQLSVL.

The V call is TRBV29-1, the J call TRBJ1-1, with TRBD1 matching 11 bases. Per germline, CDR1 SQVTM and CDR2 ANQGSEA. This CDR3 is built from 13 residues. The ends lost 3 bases at V and 4 bases at J; junction bases unmatched: 1. CDR3: CSVDGTGGTEAFF. The CDR3 coding sequence is TGCAGCGTTGACGGGACAGGGGGCACTGAAGCTTTCTTT.

The rearrangement links TRBV9 to TRBJ2-1; D is unresolved. The V gene's germline CDR1 is SGDLS and CDR2 YYNGEE. V lost 3 bases, J lost 8 bases, and 9 bases lay in between. This CDR3 comprises 12 residues. CDR3 amino acids: CASSAGQDEQFF. Here the CDR3 DNA reads TGTGCCAGCAGCGCCGGTCAGGATGAGCAGTTCTTC.

This clonotype was counted many times. V is TRBV4-1 and J is TRBJ1-2; perhaps TRBD1 as D (5 bases). Germline V CDR1 and CDR2: MGHRA, YSYEKL. The CDR3 has 15 amino acids. V was shortened by 1 base and J by 6 bases, with 15 bases between the two germline ends. CDR3 residues: CASSQGRQGGDGYTF. The DNA of the CDR3 is TGCGCCAGCAGCCAAGGAAGGCAGGGCGGGGATGGCTACACCTTC.

The V call is TRBV2, the J call TRBJ1-2; tentatively, D is TRBD1 (6 bases). The CDR3 totals 14 residues. The V gene's germline CDR1 is SNHLY and CDR2 FYNNEI. Trimming took off 5 bases at V and 2 bases at J, with 12 bases between the two ends. The CDR3 nucleotides read TGTGCCAGCAGTCCCGGGACATACAACTATGGCTACACCTTC. This encodes CASSPGTYNYGYTF.

This clonotype showed up just a few times. The J gene is TRBJ2-1, the V gene TRBV20-1; a possible D gene is TRBD2 (6 bases). The V gene's germline CDR1 is DFQATT and CDR2 SNEGSKA (reference sequence). V lost 3 bases and J 0 bases, leaving 15 bases between the germline ends. This CDR3 has 16 amino acids. This CDR3 is CSASGGVSHSYNEQFF. CDR3 in DNA: TGCAGTGCTAGCGGGGGTGTCTCCCACTCCTACAATGAGCAGTTCTTC.

This clonotype was seen only a few times. The chain carries TRBV20-1 and TRBJ2-1, with D perhaps TRBD1 or TRBD2 (5 bases each). The CDR3 is made up of 16 amino acids. Germline CDR1 reads DFQATT; CDR2 reads SNEGSKA (reference sequence). The V end lost 6 bases, the J end lost 1 base, and 19 bases lay between the germline ends. This CDR3 reads CSASPVGRWSYNEQFF. In DNA, the CDR3 is TGCAGTGCCTCCCCGGTGGGACGGTGGTCCTACAATGAGCAGTTCTTC.

V gene TRBV29-1 combines with J gene TRBJ1-6, with D maybe TRBD1 (5 bases). The CDR3 sequence is 13 residues long. Trimming shortened V by 6 bases and J by 5 bases, and 11 bases separated the two germline ends. Germline lookup yields CDR1 SQVTM and CDR2 ANQGSEA. The CDR3 loop reads CSVGVGDNSPLHF. The CDR3 DNA follows: TGCAGCGTGGGGGTAGGAGATAATTCACCCCTCCACTTT.

Many counts were recorded for this clonotype. The chain is built from TRBV2 and TRBJ1-4, with D perhaps TRBD1 (5 bases). Germline CDR1 and CDR2: SNHLY and FYNNEI. The CDR3 sequence is 13 residues long. Trimming stripped 5 bases from V and 7 bases from J, with 11 bases between. The CDR3 coding sequence is TGTGCCAGCAGTCTCCGACAGATTGAAAAACTGTTTTTT. This translates into CASSLRQIEKLFF.